This TCR beta chain is from a study of T cell responses to AZD1222 COVID-19 vaccine. Using immunoSEQ multiplex PCR, the repertoire was profiled, and TCRdb retains in-frame clones only, with some absent. The sample contains more than 75,000 clones, 90% of which appear only once. V was trimmed by 4 bases and J by 6 bases, leaving 13 bases between them. From germline, CDR1 is SNHLY and CDR2 FYNNEI. This CDR3 spans 13 amino acids. Sample: peripheral blood, taken on day 0 of AZD1222 vaccination. The chain joins TRBV2 to TRBJ2-7, with D uncertain. The sequence was collected from an adult in good health. The CDR3 protein is CASSVGPTAEQYF. For the CDR3, the DNA is TGTGCCAGCAGTGTAGGTCCTACGGCCGAGCAGTACTTC.